This T cell receptor (beta chain) comes out of a study of cytomegalovirus exposure and HLA in healthy donors. Whole-study results and caveats: Accurate predictions that matched the HLA-A and HLA-B alleles of most subjects were reportedly made from TCR beta sequences. The sole available immune exposure information was CMV serostatus.

The germline V and J ends were trimmed by 4 bases and 4 bases, with 8 bases remaining between them. This CDR3 has 13 residues. Germline V lookup: CDR1 SNHLY, CDR2 FYNNEI. 60 Vbeta and 13 Jbeta primers were used in PCR. Sequenced by immunoSEQ multiplex PCR; TCRdb stores in-frame clones only, minus some. The table has some 120,000 clones, 55% to 75% seen once. Note on this clone: Its target is unknown.

The receptor was derived from a woman in her thirties or forties in good health and CMV-seropositive. The sample comprised PBMCs. The rearrangement joins TRBV2 to TRBJ1-5; no reliable D call. The CDR3 loop is CASSAEQNQPQHF. As DNA, the CDR3 is TGTGCCAGCAGTGCTGAACAGAATCAGCCCCAGCATTTT.